This T cell receptor beta chain was profiled in a study of shared clonotypes between healthy human individuals. At the level of the study: Each donor's CD8 memory used one plate, CD8 naive two, each CD4 subset three.

Measured with immunoSEQ multiplex PCR; TCRdb has only the in-frame clones, and not every one. In the table there are millions of clones, more than 80% of which are singletons. The CD4+ fraction was divided into a CD45RA+ naive subset and a CD45RA-negative memory subset. Germline-derived CDR1 and CDR2 are SGHNT and YYREEE (reference sequence). The J segment lost 7 bases and the V segment lost 0 bases, leaving 11 bases of the junction unmatched. The CDR3 has 16 amino acids. The sample taken for sequencing was naive CD4+ T cells sorted from blood. Stated subset: CD45RA+ positively selected. The clonotype was recovered from a man in his late teens or twenties in good health. The chain uses TRBV5-4 and TRBJ2-7, with 9 positions matching TRBD2. The CDR3 DNA follows: TGTGCCAGCAGCTTGGCCGGGGCGGGAGGGCCGAGAGAGCAGTACTTC. This gives the protein CASSLAGAGGPREQYF.